This T cell receptor beta chain was observed in a study of T cells in Graves' hyperthyroidism and ophthalmopathy. Study information: Peripheral blood collection took place at initial diagnosis, before any treatment.

This clonotype was observed at least ten times. RNA transcripts were the template for amplifying TCR beta CDR3 regions. With the HTBI primer set, the TCR CDR3 went through a first round of RT-PCR. TCRdb independently ran MiXCR on the multiplex PCR reads; one entry per CDR3 protein. The sample includes 700,000 to 950,000 distinct CDR3 sequences, just over 35% seen only once; the top ten take around 31%. Germline loops: CDR1 MNHNY, CDR2 SVGAGI (reference sequence). There are 13 residues in the CDR3. Trimming pared 6 bases from V and 7 bases from J, leaving 15 bases between. Graves' hyperthyroidism was deemed stable absent ophthalmopathy progression within 18 months. Patients between 18 and 65 years old had hyperthyroidism, newly diagnosed and lasting under 2 months. Diagnosis relied on clinical symptoms, serum thyroxine and TRAb, thyroid ultrasound and orbital computed tomography.

Sequenced material: blood. The chain carries TRBV6-6 and TRBJ2-5; D perhaps matches TRBD1 (5 bases). The TCR sequence derives from a woman aged 40 to 50 with Graves' hyperthyroidism. CDR3 sequence reads: CASSYGQGGTQYF. The CDR3 DNA is TGTGCCAGCAGCTACGGGCAGGGTGGGACCCAGTACTTC.